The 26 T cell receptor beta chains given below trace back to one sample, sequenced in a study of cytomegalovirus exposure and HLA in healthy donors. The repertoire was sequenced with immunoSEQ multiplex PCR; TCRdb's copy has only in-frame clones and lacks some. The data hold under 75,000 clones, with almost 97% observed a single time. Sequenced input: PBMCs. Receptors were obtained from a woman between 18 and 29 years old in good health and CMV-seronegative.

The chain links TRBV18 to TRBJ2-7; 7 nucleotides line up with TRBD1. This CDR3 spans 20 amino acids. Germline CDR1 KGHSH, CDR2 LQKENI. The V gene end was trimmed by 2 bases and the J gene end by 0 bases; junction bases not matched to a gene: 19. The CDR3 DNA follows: TGTGCCAGCTCACCAGGCTGGAGTGGGATGACAGGGTCGTACTCCTACGAGCAGTACTTC. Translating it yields CASSPGWSGMTGSYSYEQYF.

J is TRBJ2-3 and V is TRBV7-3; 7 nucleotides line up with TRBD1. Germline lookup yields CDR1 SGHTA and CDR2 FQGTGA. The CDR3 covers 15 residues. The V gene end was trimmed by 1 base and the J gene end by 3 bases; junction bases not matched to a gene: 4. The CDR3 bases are TGTGCCAGCAGCTTAATGGGGGACAGAACAGATACGCAGTATTTT. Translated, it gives CASSLMGDRTDTQYF.

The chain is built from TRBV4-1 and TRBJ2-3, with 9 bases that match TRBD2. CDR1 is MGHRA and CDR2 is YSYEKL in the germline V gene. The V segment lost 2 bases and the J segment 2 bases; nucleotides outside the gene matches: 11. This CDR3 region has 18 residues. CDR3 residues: CASSQPPSGTPPTDTQYF. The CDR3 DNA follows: TGCGCCAGCAGCCAACCCCCTAGCGGGACCCCCCCCACAGATACGCAGTATTTT.

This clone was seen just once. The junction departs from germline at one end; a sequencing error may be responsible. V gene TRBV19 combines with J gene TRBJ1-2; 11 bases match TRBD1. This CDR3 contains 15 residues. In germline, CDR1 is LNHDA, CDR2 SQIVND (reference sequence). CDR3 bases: TGTGCCAGTAGTATAGACGTCGGAGGAGGACAGGGGGCTTTCTTC. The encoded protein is CASSIDVGGGQGAFF.

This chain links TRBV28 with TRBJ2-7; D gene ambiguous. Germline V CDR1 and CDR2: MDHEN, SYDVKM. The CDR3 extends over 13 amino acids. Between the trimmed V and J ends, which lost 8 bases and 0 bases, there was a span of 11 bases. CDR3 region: CASLKPGSYEQYF. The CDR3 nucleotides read TGTGCCAGCCTCAAGCCCGGCTCCTACGAGCAGTACTTC.

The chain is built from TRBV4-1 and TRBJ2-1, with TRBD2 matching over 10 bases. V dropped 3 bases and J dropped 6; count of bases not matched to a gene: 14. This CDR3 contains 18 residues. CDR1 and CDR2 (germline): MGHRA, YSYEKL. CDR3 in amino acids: CASSQVDLGLAAGNEQFF. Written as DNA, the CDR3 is TGCGCCAGCAGCCAGGTTGACCTCGGACTAGCGGCGGGCAATGAGCAGTTCTTC.

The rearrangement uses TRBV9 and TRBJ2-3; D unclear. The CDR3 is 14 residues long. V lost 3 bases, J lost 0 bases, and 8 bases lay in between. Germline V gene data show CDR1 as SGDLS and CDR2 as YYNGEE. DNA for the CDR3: TGTGCCAGCAGCGAGACAACTAGCACAGATACGCAGTATTTT. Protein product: CASSETTSTDTQYF. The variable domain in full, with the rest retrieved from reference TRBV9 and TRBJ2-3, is DSGVTQTPKHLITATGQRVTLRCSPRSGDLSVYWYQQSLDQGLQFLIQYYNGEERAKGNILERFSAQQFPDLHSELNLSSLELGDSALYFCASSETTSTDTQYFGPGTRLTVL.

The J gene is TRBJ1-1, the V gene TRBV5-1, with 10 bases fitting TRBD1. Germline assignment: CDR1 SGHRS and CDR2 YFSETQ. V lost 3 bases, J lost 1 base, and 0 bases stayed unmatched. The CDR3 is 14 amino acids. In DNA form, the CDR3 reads TGCGCCAGCAGCTGGGACAGGGGGAACACTGAAGCTTTCTTT. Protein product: CASSWDRGNTEAFF.

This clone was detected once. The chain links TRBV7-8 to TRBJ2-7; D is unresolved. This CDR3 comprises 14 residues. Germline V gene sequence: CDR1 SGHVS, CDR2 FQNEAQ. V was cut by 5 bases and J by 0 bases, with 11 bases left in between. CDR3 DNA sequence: TGTGCCAGCAGCCCACGACACAACTCCTACGAGCAGTACTTC. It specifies CASSPRHNSYEQYF.

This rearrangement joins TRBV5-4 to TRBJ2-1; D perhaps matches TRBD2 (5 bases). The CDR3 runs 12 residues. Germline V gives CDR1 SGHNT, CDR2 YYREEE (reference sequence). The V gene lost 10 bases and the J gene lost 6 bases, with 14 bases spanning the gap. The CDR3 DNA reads TGTGCCCGCGGGCCGTCCCCCAATGAGCAGTTCTTC. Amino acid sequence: CARGPSPNEQFF.

This CDR3 is CASSLIAGMNTGELFF. In DNA, the CDR3 is TGTGCCAGCAGCTTAATAGCGGGGATGAACACCGGGGAGCTGTTTTTT. The chain recombines TRBV7-3 with TRBJ2-2, with TRBD2 matching 8 bases. V trimming: 1 base; J trimming: 1 base; junction bases outside the gene matches: 2. CDR1 SGHTA and CDR2 FQGTGA come from the germline V gene. This CDR3 is 16 amino acids long.

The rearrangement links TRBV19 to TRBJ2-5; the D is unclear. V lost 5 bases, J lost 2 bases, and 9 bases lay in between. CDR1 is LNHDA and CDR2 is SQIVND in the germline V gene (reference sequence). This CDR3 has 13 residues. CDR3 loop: CASSLATQETQYF. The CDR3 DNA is TGTGCCAGTAGTCTCGCGACACAAGAGACCCAGTACTTC.

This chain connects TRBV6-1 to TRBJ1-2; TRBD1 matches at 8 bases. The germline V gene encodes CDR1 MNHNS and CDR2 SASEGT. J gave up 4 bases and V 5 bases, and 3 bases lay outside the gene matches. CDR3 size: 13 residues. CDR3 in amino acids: CASSTTGGYGYTF. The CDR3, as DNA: TGTGCCAGCAGTACAACAGGGGGCTATGGCTACACCTTC.

CDR3 sequence reads: CASSYAPRGQPQHF. The CDR3 DNA follows: TGTGCCAGCAGTTATGCCCCCCGGGGTCAGCCCCAGCATTTT. The chain links TRBV27 to TRBJ1-5; the D is unclear. V lost 4 bases and J 6 bases, leaving 13 bases between the germline ends. Germline V gives CDR1 MNHEY, CDR2 SMNVEV (reference sequence). The CDR3 is 14 residues long.

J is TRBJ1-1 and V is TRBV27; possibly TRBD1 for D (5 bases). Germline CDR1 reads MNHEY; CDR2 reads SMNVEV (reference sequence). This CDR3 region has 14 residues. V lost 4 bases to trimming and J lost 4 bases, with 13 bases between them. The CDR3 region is CASSWGGSGTEAFF. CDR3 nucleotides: TGTGCCAGCAGTTGGGGGGGGTCTGGCACTGAAGCTTTCTTT.

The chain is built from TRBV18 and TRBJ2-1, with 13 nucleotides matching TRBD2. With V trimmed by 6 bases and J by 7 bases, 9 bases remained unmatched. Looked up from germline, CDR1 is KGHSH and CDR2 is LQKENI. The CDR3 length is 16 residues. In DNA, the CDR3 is TGTGCCAGCTCCCGACAGGGGGGACTAGCGGGGAATGAGCAGTTCTTC. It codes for CASSRQGGLAGNEQFF.

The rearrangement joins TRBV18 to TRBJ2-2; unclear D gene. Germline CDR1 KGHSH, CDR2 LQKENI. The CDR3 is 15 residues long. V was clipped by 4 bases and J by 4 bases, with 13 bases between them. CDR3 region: CASSRQADGTGELFF. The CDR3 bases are TGTGCCAGCTCACGACAAGCCGACGGCACCGGGGAGCTGTTTTTT.

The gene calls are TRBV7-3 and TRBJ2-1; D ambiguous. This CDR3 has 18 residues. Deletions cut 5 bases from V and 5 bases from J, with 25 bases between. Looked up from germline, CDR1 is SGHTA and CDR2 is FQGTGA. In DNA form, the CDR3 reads TGTGCCAGCAGCCGATTCCACGACTCGCGCACGGGTCACAATGAGCAGTTCTTC. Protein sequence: CASSRFHDSRTGHNEQFF.

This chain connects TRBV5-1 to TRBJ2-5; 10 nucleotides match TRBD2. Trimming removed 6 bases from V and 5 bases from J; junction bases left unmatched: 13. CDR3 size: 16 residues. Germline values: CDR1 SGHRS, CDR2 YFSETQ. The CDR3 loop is CASTTGPSGRVETQYF. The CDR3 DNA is TGCGCCAGCACCACAGGTCCTAGCGGGAGAGTTGAGACCCAGTACTTC.

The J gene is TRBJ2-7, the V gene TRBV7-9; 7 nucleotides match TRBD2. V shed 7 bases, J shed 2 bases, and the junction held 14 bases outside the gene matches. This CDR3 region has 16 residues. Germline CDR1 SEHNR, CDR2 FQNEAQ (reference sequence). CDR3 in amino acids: CASTIWGRGGAYEQYF. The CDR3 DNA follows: TGTGCCAGCACCATATGGGGCCGGGGAGGGGCCTACGAGCAGTACTTC.

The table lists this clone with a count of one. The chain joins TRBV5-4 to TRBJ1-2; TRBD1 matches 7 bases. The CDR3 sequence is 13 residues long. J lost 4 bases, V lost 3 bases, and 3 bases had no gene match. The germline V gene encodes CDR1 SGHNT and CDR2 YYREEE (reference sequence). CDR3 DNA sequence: TGTGCCAGCAGCTCGACAGGGACCTATGGCTACACCTTC. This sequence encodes CASSSTGTYGYTF. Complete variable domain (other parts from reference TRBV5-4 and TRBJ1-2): ETGVTQSPTHLIKTRGQQVTLRCSSQSGHNTVSWYQQALGQGPQFIFQYYREEENGRGNFPPRFSGLQFPNYSSELNVNALELDDSALYLCASSSTGTYGYTFGSGTRLTVV.

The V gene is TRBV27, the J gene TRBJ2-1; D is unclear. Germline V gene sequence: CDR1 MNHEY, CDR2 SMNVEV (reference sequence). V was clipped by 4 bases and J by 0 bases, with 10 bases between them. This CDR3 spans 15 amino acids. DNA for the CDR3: TGTGCCAGCAGTTGGCGGCAGCTCTCCTACAATGAGCAGTTCTTC. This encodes CASSWRQLSYNEQFF.

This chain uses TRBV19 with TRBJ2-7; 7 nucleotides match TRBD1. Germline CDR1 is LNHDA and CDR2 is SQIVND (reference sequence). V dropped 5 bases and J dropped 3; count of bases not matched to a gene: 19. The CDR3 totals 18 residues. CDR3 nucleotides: TGTGCCAGTAGTGCCATGGACCGGACAGGTCTTGTCCACTACGAGCAGTACTTC. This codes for CASSAMDRTGLVHYEQYF. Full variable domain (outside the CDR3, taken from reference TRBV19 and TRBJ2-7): DGGITQSPKYLFRKEGQNVTLSCEQNLNHDAMYWYRQDPGQGLRLIYYSQIVNDFQKGDIAEGYSVSREKKESFPLTVTSAQKNPTAFYLCASSAMDRTGLVHYEQYFGPGTRLTVT.

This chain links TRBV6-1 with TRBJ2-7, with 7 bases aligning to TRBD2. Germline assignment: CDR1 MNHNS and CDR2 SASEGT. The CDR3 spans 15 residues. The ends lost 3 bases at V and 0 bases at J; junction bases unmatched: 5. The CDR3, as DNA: TGTGCCAGCAGTGAGCGACTAGCTCACTCCTACGAGCAGTACTTC. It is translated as CASSERLAHSYEQYF.

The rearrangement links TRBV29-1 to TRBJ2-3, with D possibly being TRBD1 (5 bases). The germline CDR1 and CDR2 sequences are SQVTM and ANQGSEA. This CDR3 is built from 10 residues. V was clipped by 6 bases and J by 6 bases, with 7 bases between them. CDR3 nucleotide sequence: TGCAGCGTCAGACAGGATACGCAGTATTTT. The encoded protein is CSVRQDTQYF.

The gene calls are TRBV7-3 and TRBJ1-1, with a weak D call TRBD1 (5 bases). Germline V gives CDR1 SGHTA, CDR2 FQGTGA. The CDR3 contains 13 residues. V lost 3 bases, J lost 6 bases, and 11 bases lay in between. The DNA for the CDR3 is TGTGCCAGCAGCTTGACACGGGGGTCTGAAGCTTTCTTT. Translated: CASSLTRGSEAFF.